This T cell receptor (beta chain) was captured in a study of blood T cell repertoires in COVID-19. Study details: In each case, the material was cDNA or gDNA derived from T cells, B-cell-depleted T cells, or PBMCs.

Profiling relied on immunoSEQ multiplex PCR, and the TCRdb table lists in-frame clones only, not all of them. The sample includes under 120,000 clones, 85% seen only once; the top ten take more than 2%. The CDR3 spans 14 residues. The V gene end was trimmed by 4 bases and the J gene end by 6 bases; junction bases not matched to a gene: 8. CDR1 is LGHNA and CDR2 is YSLEER in the germline V gene. The source material was peripheral blood. The chain employs TRBV4-3 and TRBJ2-5, with 7 positions matching TRBD2. The sequence derives from a human donor in a cohort sampled during active COVID-19. CDR3 nucleotide sequence: TGCGCCAGCAGCCCCCCTGGGAGGGAACAGACCCAGTACTTC. Protein: CASSPPGREQTQYF.